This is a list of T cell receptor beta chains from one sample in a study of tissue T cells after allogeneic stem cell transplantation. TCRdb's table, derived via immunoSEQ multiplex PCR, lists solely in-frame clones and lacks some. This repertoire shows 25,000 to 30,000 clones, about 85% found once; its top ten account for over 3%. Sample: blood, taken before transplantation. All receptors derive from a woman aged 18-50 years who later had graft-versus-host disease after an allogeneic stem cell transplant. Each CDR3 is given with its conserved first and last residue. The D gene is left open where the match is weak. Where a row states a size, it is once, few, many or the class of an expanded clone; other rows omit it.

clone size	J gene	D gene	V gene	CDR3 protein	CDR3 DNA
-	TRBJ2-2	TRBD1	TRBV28	CASSWGTGKTGELFF	TGTGCCAGCAGTTGGGGGACAGGGAAGACCGGGGAGCTGTTTTTT
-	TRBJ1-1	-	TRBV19	CASRTDSYLTEAFF	TGTGCCAGTAGGACTGACAGCTACCTCACTGAAGCTTTCTTT
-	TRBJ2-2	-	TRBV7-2	CASSSQGGAGTGELFF	TGTGCCAGCAGCTCCCAGGGGGGGGCTGGCACCGGGGAGCTGTTTTTT
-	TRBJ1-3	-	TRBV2	CASSEQGGGNTIYF	TGTGCCAGCAGTGAACAGGGAGGAGGAAACACCATATATTTT
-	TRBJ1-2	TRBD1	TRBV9	CASSATPDRGIFYGYTF	TGTGCCAGCAGCGCTACACCGGACAGGGGGATATTCTATGGCTACACCTTC
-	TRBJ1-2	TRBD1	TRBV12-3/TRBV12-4	CASSQGQVYGYTF	TGTGCCAGCAGTCAGGGACAGGTATATGGCTACACCTTC
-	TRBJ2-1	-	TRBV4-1	CARPRGQFF	TGCGCCAGACCACGGGGGCAGTTCTTC
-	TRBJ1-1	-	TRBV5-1	CASSVDSWNTEAFF	TGCGCCAGCAGCGTGGACAGCTGGAACACTGAAGCTTTCTTT
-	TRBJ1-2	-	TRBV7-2	CASSFRQANYGYTF	TGTGCCAGCAGCTTCAGACAGGCTAACTATGGCTACACCTTC
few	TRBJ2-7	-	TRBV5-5	CASSRERQDSYEQYF	TGTGCCAGCAGCCGGGAACGACAGGATTCCTACGAGCAGTACTTC
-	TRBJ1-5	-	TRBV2	CASSDDLVYQPQHF	TGTGCCAGCAGTGACGACCTCGTTTATCAGCCCCAGCATTTT
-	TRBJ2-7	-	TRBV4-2	CASSQSSDSYEQYF	TGTGCCAGCAGCCAATCCTCAGACTCTTACGAGCAGTACTTC
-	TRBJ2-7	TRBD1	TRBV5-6	CASSPDRENEQYF	TGTGCCAGCAGCCCCGACAGGGAAAACGAGCAGTACTTC
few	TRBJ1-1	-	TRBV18	CASSLDAKNTEAFF	TGTGCCAGCTCTCTGGACGCCAAGAACACTGAAGCTTTCTTT
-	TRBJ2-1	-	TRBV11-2	CASSPRLLDYNEQFF	TGTGCCAGCAGCCCCCGTCTGCTGGACTACAATGAGCAGTTCTTC
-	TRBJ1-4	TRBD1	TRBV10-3	CAISSTGPTNEKLFF	TGTGCCATCAGTTCGACAGGGCCAACTAATGAAAAACTGTTTTTT
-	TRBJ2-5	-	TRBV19	CASSTRSVETQYF	TGTGCCAGTAGTACCAGGTCGGTTGAGACCCAGTACTTC
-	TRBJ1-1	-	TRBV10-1	CASSEGSAAFF	TGCGCCAGCAGTGAGGGGTCAGCGGCTTTCTTT
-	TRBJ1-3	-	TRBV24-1	CATAGDTGNTIYF	TGTGCCACGGCAGGGGACACTGGAAACACCATATATTTT
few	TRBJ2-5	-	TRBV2	CASSSSTLGIRETQYF	TGTGCCAGCTCAAGCAGTACACTGGGTATTCGGGAGACCCAGTACTTC
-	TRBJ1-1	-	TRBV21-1	CAKSRGREGDTEAFF	TGTGCCAAAAGTAGGGGGCGCGAGGGGGACACTGAAGCTTTCTTT
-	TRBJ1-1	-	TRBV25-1	CASKSGTEAFF	TGTGCCTCCAAGTCCGGGACTGAAGCTTTCTTT
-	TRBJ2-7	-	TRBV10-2	CASSDYEQYF	TGCGCCAGCAGCGATTACGAGCAGTACTTC
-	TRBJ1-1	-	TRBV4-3	CASSQEYGHWNTEAFF	TGCGCCAGCAGCCAAGAATATGGACATTGGAACACTGAAGCTTTCTTT
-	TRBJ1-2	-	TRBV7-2	CASSDWDIRGYTF	TGTGCCAGCAGCGATTGGGACATACGTGGCTACACCTTC
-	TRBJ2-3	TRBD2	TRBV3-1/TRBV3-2	CASSQVRGGWTDTQYF	TGTGCCAGCAGCCAAGTGCGGGGGGGCTGGACAGATACGCAGTATTTT
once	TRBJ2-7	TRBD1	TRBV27	CASSGGQGYYEQYF	TGTGCCAGCAGTGGGGGACAGGGGTATTACGAGCAGTACTTC
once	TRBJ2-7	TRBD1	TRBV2	CASSEPWDSGSYEQYF	TGTGCCAGCAGTGAACCTTGGGACAGCGGTTCCTACGAGCAGTACTTC
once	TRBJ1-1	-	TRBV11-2	CASSFEGPNTEAFF	TGTGCCAGCAGCTTCGAGGGCCCGAACACTGAAGCTTTCTTT
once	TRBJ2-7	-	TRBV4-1	CASSQGQALSNEQYF	TGCGCCAGCAGCCAAGGACAGGCGCTTAGCAACGAGCAGTACTTC
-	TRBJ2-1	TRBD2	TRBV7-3	CASSPGLAFSYNEQFF	TGTGCCAGCAGCCCAGGACTAGCGTTTTCGTACAATGAGCAGTTCTTC
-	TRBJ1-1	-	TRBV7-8	CASSLNRAERWTEAFF	TGTGCCAGCAGCTTAAACCGGGCTGAGAGGTGGACTGAAGCTTTCTTT
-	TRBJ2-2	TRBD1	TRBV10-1	CASSEFGTENTGELFF	TGCGCCAGCAGTGAATTTGGGACAGAGAACACCGGGGAGCTGTTTTTT
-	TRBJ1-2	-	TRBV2	CASSTRQTNYGYTF	TGTGCCAGCAGTACCCGACAGACCAACTATGGCTACACCTTC
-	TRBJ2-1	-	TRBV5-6	CASSLNSGPPDYNEQFF	TGTGCCAGCAGCCTGAACTCCGGGCCTCCGGACTACAATGAGCAGTTCTTC
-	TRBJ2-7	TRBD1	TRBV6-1	CVSSAQTGAYEQYF	TGTGTCAGCAGTGCTCAGACAGGGGCATACGAGCAGTACTTC
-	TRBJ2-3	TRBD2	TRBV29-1	CSGQGLDNTDTQYF	TGCAGCGGCCAGGGACTAGATAACACAGATACGCAGTATTTT
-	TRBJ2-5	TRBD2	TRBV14	CASSVAGVQETQYF	TGTGCCAGCAGTGTAGCGGGGGTCCAAGAGACCCAGTACTTC
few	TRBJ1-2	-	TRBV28	CASRRDSGSGYTF	TGTGCCAGCAGACGAGACAGTGGGAGCGGCTACACCTTC
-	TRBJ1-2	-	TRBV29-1	CSVGFGTELNGYTF	TGCAGCGTTGGCTTCGGGACCGAACTAAATGGCTACACCTTC
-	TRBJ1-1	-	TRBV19	CASSLGSNTEAFF	TGTGCCAGTAGTTTGGGGTCGAACACTGAAGCTTTCTTT
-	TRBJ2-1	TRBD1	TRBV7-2	CASSLGQGVYNEQFF	TGTGCCAGCAGCTTAGGACAGGGGGTTTACAATGAGCAGTTCTTC
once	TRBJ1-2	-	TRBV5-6	CASSLVSGGQRKGYTF	TGTGCCAGCAGCTTGGTTAGCGGCGGCCAGCGTAAAGGCTACACCTTC
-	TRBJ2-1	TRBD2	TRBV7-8	CASSRLADNEQFF	TGTGCCAGCAGCAGACTAGCGGACAATGAGCAGTTCTTC
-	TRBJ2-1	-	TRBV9	CASSVTSSNEQFF	TGTGCCAGCAGCGTAACTAGCTCCAATGAGCAGTTCTTC
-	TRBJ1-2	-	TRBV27	CASSLRGVYGYTF	TGTGCCAGCAGTTTAAGGGGGGTCTATGGCTACACCTTC
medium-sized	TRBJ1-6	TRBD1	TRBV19	CASSMGQGDSPLHF	TGTGCCAGTAGTATGGGACAGGGGGATTCACCCCTCCACTTT
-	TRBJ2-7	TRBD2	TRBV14	CASRPIAGFVDEQYF	TGTGCCAGCAGACCGATAGCGGGATTCGTGGACGAGCAGTACTTC
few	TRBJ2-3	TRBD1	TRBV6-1	CASSEGQGADTQYF	TGTGCCAGCAGTGAAGGACAGGGGGCTGATACGCAGTATTTT